Each of the 11 T cell receptor beta chains below was sequenced from the same sample in a study of blood T cell repertoires in COVID-19. Generated by immunoSEQ multiplex PCR, the TCRdb table keeps only in-frame clones and is missing some. Among tens of thousands of clones listed, around 87% were seen once. The sequencing input was peripheral blood. Receptor source: a man in his fifties with active COVID-19.

The gene calls are TRBV3-1 (or the pseudogene TRBV3-2) and TRBJ1-2; TRBD1 agrees at 10 bases. Germline V CDR1 and CDR2: LGHDT, YNNKEL (reference sequence). V lost 2 bases, J lost 8 bases, and 11 bases stayed unmatched. The CDR3 sequence is 16 residues long. The CDR3 DNA is TGTGCCAGCAGCCAACATACCGGGACAGGGGTTAGCGGCTACACCTTC. This sequence encodes CASSQHTGTGVSGYTF.

The gene calls are TRBV2 and TRBJ2-3, with 8 positions matching TRBD1. CDR1 is SNHLY, CDR2 FYNNEI, per germline. CDR3 length: 14 amino acids. V was clipped by 1 base and J by 4 bases; unmatched bases: 1. The CDR3 coding sequence is TGTGCCAGCAGTGAAGTACAGGGGGCAGATACGCAGTATTTT. Amino acids: CASSEVQGADTQYF.

The CDR3 reads CASSLGGQGSNEQYF. In nucleotides, the CDR3 is TGCGCCAGCAGCTTGGGGGGACAGGGGTCGAACGAGCAGTACTTC. The chain couples TRBV5-1 to TRBJ2-7; 10 positions agree with TRBD1. Trimming removed 0 bases from V and 5 bases from J; junction bases left unmatched: 5. CDR3 length: 15 amino acids. Per the germline V gene, CDR1 is SGHRS and CDR2 is YFSETQ. The complete variable domain, with remaining parts taken from reference TRBV5-1 and TRBJ2-7, reads KAGVTQTPRYLIKTRGQQVTLSCSPISGHRSVSWYQQTPGQGLQFLFEYFSETQRNKGNFPGRFSGRQFSNSRSEMNVSTLELGDSALYLCASSLGGQGSNEQYFGPGTRLTVT.

This chain links TRBV29-1 with TRBJ1-3; weak D call: TRBD1 (6 bases). The CDR3 is 13 amino acids. Germline-derived CDR1 and CDR2 are SQVTM and ANQGSEA. Trimming removed 5 bases at V and 1 base at J, with 9 bases between. Here the CDR3 reads CSVLRGSGNTIYF. CDR3 coding DNA: TGCAGCGTTCTGAGGGGGTCTGGAAACACCATATATTTT.

This clone was seen just once. The J gene is TRBJ2-7, the V gene TRBV11-2; TRBD1 matches at 9 bases. The germline V gene has CDR1 SGHAT and CDR2 FQNNGV. The CDR3 loop spans 14 amino acids. V was pared by 5 bases and J by 2 bases, with 4 bases of the junction left unmatched. This chain's CDR3 is CASSTRQGAYEQYF. CDR3 sequence (DNA): TGTGCCAGCAGCACCAGACAGGGGGCCTACGAGCAGTACTTC.

This chain uses TRBV7-8 with TRBJ2-3; a weak D match, TRBD2 (5 bases). This CDR3 is built from 14 residues. CDR1 is SGHVS, CDR2 FQNEAQ, per germline. The V and J ends lost 4 bases and 7 bases respectively, with 15 bases between them. The CDR3 reads CASSSTRFGYTQYF. In nucleotides, the CDR3 is TGTGCCAGCAGCTCCACTAGGTTCGGTTATACGCAGTATTTT.

This chain's CDR3 is CASSLRNRGAGTPGEQYF. In DNA form, the CDR3 reads TGTGCCAGCAGCTTAAGAAACCGTGGGGCGGGAACCCCGGGCGAGCAGTACTTC. V usage is TRBV7-9 and J usage is TRBJ2-7; a possible D gene is TRBD2 (6 bases). CDR1 SEHNR and CDR2 FQNEAQ come from the germline V gene (reference sequence). This CDR3 has 18 residues. Trimming cost V 2 bases and J 6 bases, with 26 bases left between them.

This chain links TRBV3-1 (or the pseudogene TRBV3-2) with TRBJ1-1; a weak D match, TRBD1 (6 bases). The ends were cut back, 3 bases at V and 4 bases at J, with 12 bases in the middle. Germline CDR1 LGHDT, CDR2 YNNKEL (reference sequence). CDR3 length: 14 residues. CDR3 sequence reads: CASSQGAQVTEAFF. The CDR3 region has the DNA TGTGCCAGCAGCCAGGGGGCGCAGGTCACTGAAGCTTTCTTT.

The chain recombines TRBV10-3 with TRBJ1-2; 8 nucleotides agree with TRBD1. Losses at the gene ends were 8 bases for V and 7 bases for J; bases not matched to a gene: 9. This CDR3 spans 13 amino acids. Germline V gives CDR1 ENHRY, CDR2 SYGVKD. CDR3 DNA: TGTGCCATCCGGGGTGAGACAGGGGTTGGCTACACCTTC. Its translation is CAIRGETGVGYTF.

J is TRBJ1-2 and V is TRBV28; no firm D call. V gave up 8 bases and J gave up 2 bases, with 12 bases separating them. The CDR3 totals 13 residues. Germline V gene lookup returns CDR1 MDHEN and CDR2 SYDVKM. The CDR3 bases are TGTGCCAGCCGAGAACGGTCCAACTATGGCTACACCTTC. Translated, it gives CASRERSNYGYTF.

The genes are TRBV7-9 and TRBJ2-5; 11 bases fit TRBD1. Germline V lookup: CDR1 SEHNR, CDR2 FQNEAQ (reference sequence). The junction had 9 bases not matched to a gene; V was cut back by 5 bases and J by 4 bases. The CDR3 totals 16 residues. The chain's CDR3 is CASSHYPGTGGETQYF. Here the CDR3 DNA reads TGTGCCAGCAGCCACTACCCCGGGACAGGGGGAGAGACCCAGTACTTC.